The 14 T cell receptor beta chains presented below share a single source sample, sequenced in a study of immune evolution from preneoplasia to lung adenocarcinoma. Profiled with immunoSEQ multiplex PCR; TCRdb holds only in-frame clones, not every one. The sample gives approximately 9,700 clones, around 78% of which show up once; about 4.9% is in the top ten. The sequenced material came from FFPE minimally invasive lung adenocarcinoma tissue. The receptors originated from a person between 65 and 79 years old with lung adenocarcinoma.

This chain links TRBV4-1 with TRBJ1-1; D remains unclear. The CDR3 length is 12 residues. Looked up from germline, CDR1 is MGHRA and CDR2 is YSYEKL. Trimming pared 9 bases from V and 11 bases from J, leaving 19 bases between. CDR3 sequence: CASSGRSYGAFF. CDR3 nucleotide sequence: TGCGCCAGTTCCGGGAGGTCGTATGGGGCTTTCTTT.

CDR3 in DNA: TGTGCCATCAGCCGGGACGGTCTTGGGACTGAAGCTTTCTTT. Translated: CAISRDGLGTEAFF. The chain carries TRBV10-3 and TRBJ1-1, with D maybe TRBD1 (5 bases). From germline, CDR1 is ENHRY and CDR2 SYGVKD. The length of the CDR3 is 14 residues. The V gene lost 6 bases and the J gene lost 5 bases, with 16 bases spanning the gap.

The V and J genes are TRBV5-5 and TRBJ1-1; D is possibly TRBD1 (6 bases). Germline CDR1 is SGHKS and CDR2 is YYEKEE (reference sequence). This CDR3 region has 16 residues. Trimming removed 4 bases from V and 1 base from J, with 17 bases in between. The CDR3 DNA sequence: TGTGCCAGCAGCCCCCGTGGAGGGGGAGGGAACACTGAAGCTTTCTTT. It is translated as CASSPRGGGGNTEAFF.

This clone turned up a few times. The J gene is TRBJ1-1, the V gene TRBV7-9; 7 positions agree with TRBD1. CDR1 and CDR2 (germline): SEHNR, FQNEAQ (reference sequence). The CDR3 runs 15 residues. Unmatched junction bases numbered 8, after V lost 1 base and J lost 6 bases. CDR3 loop: CASSLGGGVGAEAFF. The CDR3 coding sequence is TGTGCCAGCAGCTTAGGAGGGGGCGTGGGCGCTGAAGCTTTCTTT.

This clone has a handful of counts. The gene calls are TRBV7-2 and TRBJ2-7, with 10 bases identical to TRBD2. With 4 bases clipped from V and 2 bases from J, the junction kept 5 bases outside the gene matches. This CDR3 is built from 15 residues. CDR1 and CDR2 from the germline V gene are SGHTA and FQGNSA. The CDR3 nucleotides read TGTGCCAGCAGCTACGGACTAGCGGAAACCTACGAGCAGTACTTC. It codes for CASSYGLAETYEQYF.

The rearrangement links TRBV4-1 to TRBJ1-2, with TRBD1 as a possible D gene (6 bases). Deletions cut 3 bases from V and 1 base from J, with 21 bases between. Germline assignment: CDR1 MGHRA and CDR2 YSYEKL. The CDR3 runs 18 residues. DNA of the CDR3: TGCGCCAGCAGCCACGAAAGGGCAGGGGTGGCTAGTAACTATGGCTACACCTTC. Translated: CASSHERAGVASNYGYTF.

A note on this clone: An end of the junction does not agree with germline; a read error may underlie this. This rearrangement joins TRBV5-3 to TRBJ1-1; 8 bases align to TRBD1. TRBV5-3 is labeled an ORF, and its function is uncertain. The CDR3 length is 15 residues. Written as DNA, the CDR3 is TGTGCCAGCAGCTTCAGACAGGGGAGGGGTACTGAAGCTTTCTTT. It encodes CASSFRQGRGTEAFF.

The DNA for the CDR3 is TGTGCCAGCATGTCGGGTTCCTACGAGCAGTACTTC. It is translated as CASMSGSYEQYF. The rearrangement uses TRBV6-5 and TRBJ2-7; no reliable D call. V shed 7 bases and J shed 1 base, with 8 bases lying between them. Germline V gene sequence: CDR1 MNHEY, CDR2 SVGAGI. The CDR3 contains 12 residues.

This sequence joins TRBV19 and TRBJ2-7; D might be TRBD1 (6 bases). The CDR3 runs to 14 residues. Trimming took 6 bases from V and 6 from J, leaving 18 bases between them. Germline V lookup: CDR1 LNHDA, CDR2 SQIVND (reference sequence). The CDR3 DNA sequence: TGTGCCAGTAGGGTAACAGGGTCCACGGTCGAGCAGTACTTC. Translation: CASRVTGSTVEQYF.

This chain joins TRBV21-1 and TRBJ2-7; TRBD2 is taken as the D call from the table, unchecked against the DNA. TRBV21-1 has pseudogene status. The CDR3 runs to 15 residues. CDR3 residues: CASRLAGEPHYEQYF. CDR3 nucleotide sequence: TGTGCCAGCCGACTAGCGGGGGAGCCCCACTACGAGCAGTACTTC.

This chain uses TRBV14 with TRBJ2-7, with 7 bases lining up with TRBD1. The length of the CDR3 is 13 residues. CDR1 SGHDN and CDR2 FVKESK come from the germline V gene. Trimming at V came to 4 bases and at J to 10 bases, leaving 10 bases not matched to a gene. The CDR3 nucleotides read TGTGCCAGCAGCCTCCCCGGAAGGGGGCTTCAGTACTTC. Protein: CASSLPGRGLQYF.

This chain joins TRBV29-1 and TRBJ2-7; 7 positions match TRBD2. V was pared by 4 bases and J by 7 bases, with 4 bases of the junction left unmatched. Germline V gene data show CDR1 as SQVTM and CDR2 as ANQGSEA. This CDR3 has 11 residues. CDR3 sequence reads: CSVGEGHEQYF. CDR3 in DNA: TGCAGCGTTGGGGAGGGCCATGAGCAGTACTTC.

V gene TRBV18 combines with J gene TRBJ1-2; TRBD1 might be the D (6 bases). The CDR3 is 14 amino acids. CDR1 is KGHSH, CDR2 LQKENI, per germline. Trimming shortened V by 3 bases and J by 4 bases, and 12 bases separated the two germline ends. Written as DNA, the CDR3 is TGTGCCAGCTCACCTCGGGACATCGGCTATGGCTACACCTTC. Its translation is CASSPRDIGYGYTF. Full variable domain (outside the CDR3, taken from reference TRBV18 and TRBJ1-2): NAGVMQNPRHLVRRRGQEARLRCSPMKGHSHVYWYRQLPEEGLKFMVYLQKENIIDESGMPKERFSAEFPKEGPSILRIQQVVRGDSAAYFCASSPRDIGYGYTFGSGTRLTVV.

The chain has TRBV30 and TRBJ1-2; D is undetermined. The CDR3 has 14 amino acids. Germline V gives CDR1 GTSNPN, CDR2 SVGIG (reference sequence). V was clipped by 3 bases and J by 2 bases, with 13 bases between them. This CDR3 is CAWRAPGGNYGYTF. The CDR3 DNA reads TGTGCCTGGAGGGCCCCGGGCGGGAACTATGGCTACACCTTC.